The source of this T cell receptor (beta chain) is a study of T cells in tuberculosis. The method was immunoSEQ multiplex PCR; TCRdb's version includes in-frame clones alone and lacks a portion of them. The sample lists around 38,000 clones, around 96% occurring once. Germline V gives CDR1 MNHEY, CDR2 SVGAGI. V was clipped by 6 bases and J by 3 bases, with 14 bases between them. The CDR3 has 14 residues. This chain uses TRBV6-5 with TRBJ1-2, with a possible D match to TRBD1 (6 bases). The clonotype comes from a donor between 10 and 35 years old with latent tuberculosis or without tuberculosis infection. Material for sequencing was PBMCs. CDR3 protein: CASRPQGYDYGYTF. The DNA of the CDR3 is TGTGCCAGCAGACCACAGGGTTATGACTATGGCTACACCTTC.